This record concerns one T cell receptor beta chain sequence. TCRdb reprocessed the RT-PCR reads via MiXCR and lists one record per CDR3 protein. The table records hundreds of thousands of distinct CDR3 sequences, about 11% of them present only once. These data originate in a study of response to subunit inactivated influenza vaccine. The CDR3 sequence is 14 residues long. V lost 3 bases and J lost 6, with 14 bases in between. Germline CDR1 reads SGHRS; CDR2 reads YFSETQ. These sequences were also reported in another study, on T cells expressing NK-cell markers. As that report states: UMIs were included in TCR beta cDNA generated by 5'RACE template switching.

This chain joins TRBV5-1 and TRBJ2-3; D uncertain. The receptor was isolated from a man aged 50 to 59 who received an inactivated influenza vaccine. Sequences were derived from PBMCs from blood, sampled on the day of vaccination. The CDR3 loop is CASSSGPYPDTQYF. The CDR3 DNA sequence: TGCGCCAGCAGCTCCGGACCCTACCCCGATACGCAGTATTTT. Combining the CDR3 with reference TRBV5-1 and TRBJ2-3 gives the whole variable domain KAGVTQTPRYLIKTRGQQVTLSCSPISGHRSVSWYQQTPGQGLQFLFEYFSETQRNKGNFPGRFSGRQFSNSRSEMNVSTLELGDSALYLCASSSGPYPDTQYFGPGTRLTVL.